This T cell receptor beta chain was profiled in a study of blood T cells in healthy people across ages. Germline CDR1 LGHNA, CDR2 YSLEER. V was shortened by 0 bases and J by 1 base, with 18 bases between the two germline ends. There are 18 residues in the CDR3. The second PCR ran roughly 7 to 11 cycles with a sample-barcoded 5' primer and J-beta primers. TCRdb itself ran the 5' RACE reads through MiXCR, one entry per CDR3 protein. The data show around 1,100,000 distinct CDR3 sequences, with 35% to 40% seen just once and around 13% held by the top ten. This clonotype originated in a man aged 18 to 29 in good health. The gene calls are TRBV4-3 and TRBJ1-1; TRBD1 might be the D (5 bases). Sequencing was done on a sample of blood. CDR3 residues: CASSQEVGGIVTNTEAFF. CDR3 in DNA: TGCGCCAGCAGCCAAGAGGTGGGGGGAATTGTAACGAACACTGAAGCTTTCTTT.